These 2 T cell receptor beta chains originate from one sample sequenced in a study of technical replicates of blood from several donors. Clones were read by immunoSEQ multiplex PCR, and TCRdb kept only the in-frame ones, dropping some. The table has approximately 99,000 clones, about 95% seen once; the top ten hold about 0.35%. The sequencing sample was made of T cells isolated from PBMCs. Source of these receptors: a human donor in good health.

V is TRBV6-5 and J is TRBJ2-7, with 7 nucleotides matching TRBD2. The V gene end was trimmed by 1 base and the J gene end by 2 bases; junction bases not matched to a gene: 5. CDR1 is MNHEY and CDR2 is SVGAGI in the germline V gene. The CDR3 is 15 amino acids. CDR3 sequence reads: CASSYYGEGPYEQYF. The CDR3 DNA follows: TGTGCCAGCAGTTACTACGGGGAGGGACCCTACGAGCAGTACTTC.

The chain recombines TRBV5-1 with TRBJ1-1, with D unclear. The V gene lost 4 bases and the J gene lost 1 base, with 14 bases spanning the gap. Germline V gene data show CDR1 as SGHRS and CDR2 as YFSETQ. The CDR3 sequence is 15 residues long. Here the CDR3 DNA reads TGCGCCAGCAGCCCGGAGGAGTCCGGGAACACTGAAGCTTTCTTT. Its protein is CASSPEESGNTEAFF.